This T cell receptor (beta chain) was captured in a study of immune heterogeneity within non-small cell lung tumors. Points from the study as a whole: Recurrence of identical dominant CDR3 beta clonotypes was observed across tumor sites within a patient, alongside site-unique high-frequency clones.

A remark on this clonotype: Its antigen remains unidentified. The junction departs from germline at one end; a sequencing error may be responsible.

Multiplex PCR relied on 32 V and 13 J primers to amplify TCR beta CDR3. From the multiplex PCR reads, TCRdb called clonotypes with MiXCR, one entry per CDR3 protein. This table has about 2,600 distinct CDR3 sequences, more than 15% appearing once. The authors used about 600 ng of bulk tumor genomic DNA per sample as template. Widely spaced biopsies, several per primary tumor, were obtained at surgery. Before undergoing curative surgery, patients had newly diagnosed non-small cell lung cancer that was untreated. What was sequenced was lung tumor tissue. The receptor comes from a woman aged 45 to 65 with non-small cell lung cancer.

For the CDR3, the DNA is TGCGCCAGCAGTGCTGGAAGACTAACTGAAGCTTTCTTT. Protein: CASSAGRLTEAFF. The chain uses TRBV6-1 and TRBJ1-1; D remains ambiguous. The CDR3 consists of 13 residues. Germline loops: CDR1 MNHNS, CDR2 SASEGT.